What follows are 3 T cell receptor beta chains derived from one specimen sequenced in a study of tumor and adjacent non-tumor tissue in lung cancer. No cell sorting was done before RNA was extracted from the tissue. This non-tumor lung sample came from over 3 cm beyond the tumor edge. Three rounds of nested PCR, following a modified ARM-PCR protocol, produced the TCRbeta library. MiXCR was run by TCRdb on the multiplex PCR reads, yielding one entry per CDR3 protein. Among 60,000 or so distinct CDR3 sequences listed, 61% were seen once. The sequenced sample consisted of distant non-tumor lung tissue. These receptors were obtained from a man aged 65 to 85 with non-small cell lung cancer.

Ten or more counts support this clonotype. The chain employs TRBV7-2 and TRBJ1-4; possible D gene TRBD1, 5 bases. Germline V CDR1 and CDR2: SGHTA, FQGNSA. The V end lost 6 bases, the J end lost 4 bases, and 15 bases lay between the germline ends. This CDR3 is 15 amino acids long. CDR3 region: CASSTTGTVNEKLFF. DNA for the CDR3: TGTGCCAGCAGTACTACCGGGACGGTTAATGAAAAACTGTTTTTT.

As to this clonotype: The junction departs from germline at one end; a sequencing error may be responsible. V gene TRBV5-5 combines with J gene TRBJ1-2, with a weak D call TRBD1 (6 bases). The CDR3 extends over 14 amino acids. CDR1 is SGHKS and CDR2 is YYEKEE in the germline V gene (reference sequence). The CDR3 sequence is CTSSLRGTRDGYTF. For the CDR3, the DNA is TGTACCAGCAGCTTGCGGGGGACAAGGGATGGCTACACCTTC.

Remarks on this clonotype: Relative to the germline gene, one junction end is altered; a read error may explain this. V gene TRBV11-2 combines with J gene TRBJ2-5, with D unclear. The germline gives CDR1 SGHAT, CDR2 FQNNGV. This CDR3 is built from 13 residues. The CDR3, as DNA: TGTGCCAGCAGCTTAGAAGAGGAAGAGACCCAGTATTTC. Translated: CASSLEEEETQYF.